One and the same sample provided the 27 T cell receptor beta chains below, sequenced in a study of CD4 T cells in relation to SARS-CoV-2 and coronaviruses. Assay: immunoSEQ multiplex PCR; the TCRdb copy retains only in-frame clones and omits some. The sample carries approximately 38,000 clones, more than 75% recorded once. The sequencing sample was made of memory CD4+ T cells from PBMCs. The receptor source for this set is an adult with COVID-19.

This clone has a single count. V gene TRBV5-4 combines with J gene TRBJ2-4, with D unresolved. The V end lost 3 bases, the J end lost 4 bases, and 11 bases lay between the germline ends. From germline, CDR1 is SGHNT and CDR2 YYREEE (reference sequence). This CDR3 is 14 amino acids long. The CDR3 sequence: CASSSSLGKNIQYF. The CDR3 DNA reads as TGTGCCAGCAGCTCGAGTCTAGGAAAAAACATTCAGTACTTC.

This chain connects TRBV7-2 to TRBJ2-3; 7 nucleotides align to TRBD2. Germline V gives CDR1 SGHTA, CDR2 FQGNSA. V trimming: 5 bases; J trimming: 10 bases; junction bases outside the gene matches: 12. The CDR3 loop spans 14 amino acids. CDR3 sequence: CASSPRDYPVAQYF. The CDR3 coding sequence is TGTGCCAGCAGCCCCAGGGACTACCCCGTGGCGCAGTATTTT.

The chain employs TRBV7-9 and TRBJ2-5, with D unresolved. Germline V gives CDR1 SEHNR, CDR2 FQNEAQ (reference sequence). Trimming removed 4 bases at V and 7 bases at J, with 7 bases between. This CDR3 is built from 11 residues. In DNA, the CDR3 is TGTGCCAGCAGCTCTGATGGGACCCAGTACTTC. Translating gives CASSSDGTQYF.

The gene calls are TRBV7-6 and TRBJ2-1; the D gene is possibly TRBD2 (6 bases). Per germline, CDR1 SGHVS and CDR2 FNYEAQ. The CDR3 consists of 16 residues. The V end was cut by 4 bases, the J end by 0 bases, with 13 bases between. In DNA, the CDR3 is TGTGCCAGCAGCTCCCCCTCCGGGGGCTCCTACAATGAGCAGTTCTTC. Protein sequence: CASSSPSGGSYNEQFF.

The chain recombines TRBV19 with TRBJ1-1; D remains ambiguous. The CDR3 has 12 residues. V shed 2 bases and J shed 5 bases, with 6 bases lying between them. Germline assignment: CDR1 LNHDA and CDR2 SQIVND (reference sequence). The CDR3: CASSIIGTEAFF. In DNA form, the CDR3 reads TGTGCCAGTAGTATAATTGGGACTGAAGCTTTCTTT.

CDR3 nucleotides: TGTGCCAGTAGTATTCTATTACAGGGGCGTCGAAATCAGCCCCAGCATTTT. Translated: CASSILLQGRRNQPQHF. This chain connects TRBV19 to TRBJ1-5, with 7 bases matching TRBD1. V trimming: 3 bases; J trimming: 4 bases; junction bases outside the gene matches: 12. The CDR3 covers 17 residues. Germline CDR1 reads LNHDA; CDR2 reads SQIVND (reference sequence).

The chain carries TRBV19 and TRBJ1-4, with a weak D call TRBD1 (5 bases). Trimming removed 5 bases from V and 4 bases from J, with 11 bases in between. The CDR3 sequence is 14 residues long. CDR1 and CDR2 (germline): LNHDA, SQIVND (reference sequence). The CDR3 DNA follows: TGTGCCAGTAGTCGGGACCGACGTAATGAAAAACTGTTTTTT. Translation: CASSRDRRNEKLFF.

The genes are TRBV5-4 and TRBJ2-3; perhaps TRBD2 as D (5 bases). This CDR3 contains 14 residues. In germline, CDR1 is SGHNT, CDR2 YYREEE (reference sequence). The V end was cut by 4 bases, the J end by 2 bases, with 11 bases between. The CDR3 spells CASSPAGNTDTQYF. The DNA for the CDR3 is TGTGCCAGCAGCCCAGCCGGGAACACAGATACGCAGTATTTT.

A single count supports this clone. The chain combines TRBV5-5 with TRBJ2-2; 7 bases map to TRBD1. There are 15 residues in the CDR3. Trimming cost V 0 bases and J 4 bases; bases outside gene matches: 3. Germline assignment: CDR1 SGHKS and CDR2 YYEKEE (reference sequence). The CDR3 here is CASSLGPGGTGELFF. The CDR3 DNA reads as TGTGCCAGCAGCTTGGGCCCAGGGGGCACCGGGGAGCTGTTTTTT. Together with reference TRBV5-5 and TRBJ2-2, the CDR3 gives the full variable domain: DAGVTQSPTHLIKTRGQQVTLRCSPISGHKSVSWYQQVLGQGPQFIFQYYEKEERGRGNFPDRFSARQFPNYSSELNVNALLLGDSALYLCASSLGPGGTGELFFGEGSRLTVL.

V and J are TRBV5-6 and TRBJ2-7; TRBD2 aligns across 10 bases. V was clipped by 0 bases and J by 3 bases; unmatched bases: 3. CDR1 and CDR2 from the germline V gene are SGHDT and YYEEEE. The CDR3 totals 15 residues. Written as DNA, the CDR3 is TGTGCCAGCAGCTTGGAGGCTAGCGGGGGCTACGAGCAGTACTTC. Its protein is CASSLEASGGYEQYF.

The CDR3 DNA follows: TGTGCCAGTAATTGGCCGGGGGCAAATGAAGCTTTCTTT. Translated: CASNWPGANEAFF. V is TRBV19 and J is TRBJ1-1; tentative D call: TRBD1 (6 bases). The germline V gene encodes CDR1 LNHDA and CDR2 SQIVND (reference sequence). Trimming removed 7 bases at V and 7 bases at J, with 16 bases between. This CDR3 contains 13 residues.

The V gene is TRBV20-1, the J gene TRBJ2-1; D is unresolved. There are 9 residues in the CDR3. Germline CDR1 is DFQATT and CDR2 is SNEGSKA (reference sequence). V lost 7 bases and J 6 bases, leaving 4 bases between the germline ends. As DNA, the CDR3 is TGCAGTGTCGGCAATGAGCAGTTCTTC. Its translation: CSVGNEQFF.

In its sample, this clone was seen once. The V and J genes are TRBV18 and TRBJ2-1; no reliable D call. The germline gives CDR1 KGHSH, CDR2 LQKENI. Trimming removed 3 bases from V and 0 bases from J, with 9 bases in between. CDR3 length: 15 residues. CDR3 nucleotide sequence: TGTGCCAGCTCACCCGTACAGAGCTCCTACAATGAGCAGTTCTTC. It translates to CASSPVQSSYNEQFF.

The chain couples TRBV5-6 to TRBJ1-1; 8 bases line up with TRBD1. V dropped 10 bases and J dropped 2; count of bases not matched to a gene: 10. Germline loops: CDR1 SGHDT, CDR2 YYEEEE. The CDR3 length is 14 residues. The CDR3 here is CAWTYRGSNTEAFF. CDR3 sequence (DNA): TGTGCCTGGACTTACAGGGGGTCAAACACTGAAGCTTTCTTT.

In this sample, this clone turned up once. The CDR3 protein is CASSNREAQPQHF. The CDR3 coding sequence is TGTGCCAGTAGTAACAGGGAGGCGCAGCCCCAGCATTTT. The V and J genes are TRBV19 and TRBJ1-5, with D perhaps matching TRBD1 (6 bases). V lost 4 bases to trimming and J lost 7 bases, with 11 bases between them. This CDR3 spans 13 amino acids. CDR1 LNHDA and CDR2 SQIVND come from the germline V gene (reference sequence).

The chain recombines TRBV7-3 with TRBJ1-1, with D perhaps matching TRBD1 (6 bases). The V end was cut by 2 bases, the J end by 2 bases, with 12 bases between. The CDR3 has 15 residues. Germline V gene lookup returns CDR1 SGHTA and CDR2 FQGTGA. CDR3 sequence (DNA): TGTGCCAGCAGCTTAGTTGGGGGCGGAAACACTGAAGCTTTCTTT. Amino acids: CASSLVGGGNTEAFF.

This clone has only one observation. CDR3 region: CASTVDRSEKLFF. For the CDR3, the DNA is TGTGCCAGCACCGTCGACAGATCGGAAAAACTGTTTTTT. The chain links TRBV12-3 or TRBV12-4 to TRBJ1-4; maybe TRBD1 (5 bases). This CDR3 has 13 residues. Trimming removed 7 bases at V and 8 bases at J, with 14 bases between.

The chain employs TRBV5-1 and TRBJ2-5; tentative D call: TRBD2 (6 bases). CDR3 length equals 15 residues. Trimming removed 1 base from V and 2 bases from J, with 12 bases in between. Germline CDR1 SGHRS, CDR2 YFSETQ. The CDR3 sequence is CASSLRGTHQETQYF. The CDR3 DNA is TGCGCCAGCAGCTTGCGCGGGACCCATCAAGAGACCCAGTACTTC. The whole variable domain, remainder taken from reference TRBV5-1 and TRBJ2-5, is KAGVTQTPRYLIKTRGQQVTLSCSPISGHRSVSWYQQTPGQGLQFLFEYFSETQRNKGNFPGRFSGRQFSNSRSEMNVSTLELGDSALYLCASSLRGTHQETQYFGPGTRLLVL.

The chain links TRBV6-5 to TRBJ2-2, with TRBD1 identical over 10 bases. The germline V gene encodes CDR1 MNHEY and CDR2 SVGAGI. The V segment lost 2 bases and the J segment 6 bases; nucleotides outside the gene matches: 6. The CDR3 has 16 residues. The CDR3 sequence: CASSYPGTGVAGELFF. CDR3 nucleotides: TGTGCCAGCAGTTACCCCGGGACAGGGGTAGCCGGGGAGCTGTTTTTT.

This clone was seen once. The chain employs TRBV28 and TRBJ1-2; unclear D gene. Trimming stripped 8 bases from V and 4 bases from J, with 14 bases between. Germline V lookup: CDR1 MDHEN, CDR2 SYDVKM. The CDR3 totals 13 residues. The CDR3 protein is CASANGGFYGYTF. CDR3 nucleotides: TGTGCCAGCGCTAACGGAGGTTTCTATGGCTACACCTTC.

The genes are TRBV7-9 and TRBJ2-5; D is unresolved. The germline V and J ends were trimmed by 5 bases and 6 bases, with 16 bases remaining between them. CDR3 length: 14 residues. CDR1 and CDR2 (germline): SEHNR, FQNEAQ (reference sequence). This CDR3 reads CASSGSSSRQTQYF. The CDR3, as DNA: TGTGCCAGCAGCGGTAGTAGTTCCAGGCAGACCCAGTACTTC.

This rearrangement joins TRBV30 to TRBJ2-3; weak D call: TRBD2 (5 bases). Germline V CDR1 and CDR2: GTSNPN, SVGIG (reference sequence). The ends were cut back, 0 bases at V and 5 bases at J, with 12 bases in the middle. CDR3 length equals 14 residues. The CDR3 DNA reads TGTGCCTGGAGTGTACTCGGGGTAGGAGATACGCAGTATTTT. As protein: CAWSVLGVGDTQYF.

V usage is TRBV11-1 and J usage is TRBJ2-3; 8 bases agree with TRBD2. Germline lookup yields CDR1 SGHAT and CDR2 FQDESV (reference sequence). Unmatched junction bases numbered 11, after V lost 5 bases and J lost 4 bases. This CDR3 region has 16 residues. The CDR3 spells CASSPRIAGSADTQYF. In nucleotides, the CDR3 is TGTGCCAGCAGCCCGCGGATAGCGGGAAGTGCAGATACGCAGTATTTT.

The chain links TRBV5-1 to TRBJ2-3; perhaps D is TRBD1 or TRBD2 (5 bases each). Germline CDR1 and CDR2: SGHRS and YFSETQ. The germline V and J ends were trimmed by 0 bases and 5 bases, with 10 bases remaining between them. The CDR3 contains 14 residues. CDR3 amino acids: CASSLVGDRDTQYF. The CDR3 region has the DNA TGCGCCAGCAGCTTGGTAGGGGACCGAGATACGCAGTATTTT.

The DNA of the CDR3 is TGTGCCACCAGCATGCACAGGGGGAGCACAGATACGCAGTATTTT. Encoded protein: CATSMHRGSTDTQYF. The J gene is TRBJ2-3, the V gene TRBV15, with 8 bases lining up with TRBD1. This CDR3 has 15 residues. V trimming: 4 bases; J trimming: 0 bases; junction bases outside the gene matches: 3. Looked up from germline, CDR1 is LNHNV and CDR2 is YYDKDF (reference sequence).

This clone was counted a few times. The gene calls are TRBV6-2 or TRBV6-3 and TRBJ2-2; TRBD2 is a possible D gene (7 bases). V was shortened by 2 bases and J by 1 base, with 17 bases between the two germline ends. The CDR3 contains 18 residues. The germline CDR1 and CDR2 sequences are MNHEY and SVGEGT. The CDR3 coding sequence is TGTGCCAGCAGTTACCCGGGGGGCCAGGGTTGGAACACCGGGGAGCTGTTTTTT. As protein: CASSYPGGQGWNTGELFF.

V and J are TRBV19 and TRBJ1-4, with TRBD1 as a possible D gene (5 bases). This CDR3 contains 14 residues. V was cut by 0 bases and J by 13 bases, with 15 bases left in between. CDR1 is LNHDA, CDR2 SQIVND, per germline (reference sequence). The CDR3 DNA is TGTGCCAGTAGTATAGAAGCGAGACCAAGGGGACTGTTTTTT. This translates into CASSIEARPRGLFF.